This TCR beta chain derives from a study of T-cell memory formation after mild COVID-19. Notes on the study in general: Among contracting clones, CD4+ were mainly CM/EM and CD8+ enriched in EMRA. Day 37-peaking second-wave clones had unconfirmed SARS-CoV-2 specificity.

TCRdb itself ran the 5' RACE reads through MiXCR, one entry per CDR3 protein. The table includes 30,000 or so distinct CDR3 sequences, 20% to 25% detected once. The length of the CDR3 is 14 residues. The germline gives CDR1 SGHRS, CDR2 YFSETQ. Trimming took off 3 bases at V and 2 bases at J, with 12 bases between the two ends. The sample holds many counts of this clonotype. The target antigen is unknown. The sample was PBMCs or a T cell subset sorted from them (not recorded which). V gene TRBV5-1 combines with J gene TRBJ2-7; the D gene could be TRBD1 or TRBD2 (5 bases each). The sequence was obtained from an adult who had mild COVID-19 (a few samples of this study predate the infection). Cell type and time point are not known. The CDR3 protein is CASSSQGPPYEQYF. DNA for the CDR3: TGCGCCAGCAGCTCCCAGGGACCCCCCTACGAGCAGTACTTC.